Listed below are T cell receptor beta chains from one sample, sequenced in a study of T cell repertoires in cytomegalovirus infection. A single record per CDR3 protein comes from TCRdb applying MiXCR to the reads. Of a few hundred thousand distinct CDR3 sequences listed, approximately 40% are singletons. Their antigens are not known. Specimen: cultured PBMCs, collected from culture after CMV antigen stimulation. Receptors were obtained from a human donor in good health (CMV status not recorded). Some clones in this sample may be carry-over from other donors' samples. Both conserved end residues are part of each CDR3. Fields, in order: J gene, clone size, D gene, V gene, CDR3 protein, CDR3 DNA. A D gene is named only where the DNA matches it firmly. Clone sizes are given selectively: once, few, many, or a class where the clone is expanded.

J: TRBJ2-1
size: once
D: .
V: TRBV27
CDR3: CASRPGTYNEQFF
DNA: TGTGCCAGCAGACCGGGCACCTACAATGAGCAGTTCTTC

J: TRBJ1-1
size: .
D: .
V: TRBV7-2
CDR3: CASSIDRLTEAFF
DNA: TGTGCCAGCAGCATAGATAGGTTGACTGAAGCTTTCTTT

J: TRBJ2-2
size: few
D: TRBD1
V: TRBV7-2
CDR3: CASSRKTGSTGELFF
DNA: TGTGCCAGCAGCCGCAAGACAGGGTCCACCGGGGAGCTGTTTTTT

J: TRBJ2-1
size: few
D: TRBD1
V: TRBV7-8
CDR3: CASTLQGAGSYNEQFF
DNA: TGTGCCAGCACCTTACAGGGGGCCGGCTCCTACAATGAGCAGTTCTTC

J: TRBJ2-5
size: .
D: .
V: TRBV7-4
CDR3: CASSVLQETQYF
DNA: TGTGCCAGCAGCGTTCTCCAAGAGACCCAGTACTTC

J: TRBJ1-3
size: few
D: TRBD1
V: TRBV2
CDR3: CASRGTGIGGNTIYF
DNA: TGTGCCAGCCGAGGGACAGGGATAGGGGGAAACACCATATATTTT

J: TRBJ1-5
size: .
D: .
V: TRBV20-1
CDR3: CSARREHQPQHF
DNA: TGCAGTGCTAGAAGGGAACATCAGCCCCAGCATTTT

J: TRBJ2-6
size: .
D: .
V: TRBV6-6
CDR3: CASSPRPLGGDGANVLTF
DNA: TGTGCCAGCAGTCCGAGGCCCCTCGGGGGCGATGGGGCCAACGTCCTGACTTTC

J: TRBJ2-5
size: .
D: TRBD2
V: TRBV4-1
CDR3: CASSQGTSVGGETQYF
DNA: TGCGCCAGCAGCCAGGGTACTAGCGTGGGGGGGGAGACCCAGTACTTC

J: TRBJ1-2
size: few
D: .
V: TRBV7-2
CDR3: CASSSLLGFYGYTF
DNA: TGTGCCAGCAGCTCCCTATTAGGGTTCTATGGCTACACCTTC

J: TRBJ1-2
size: few
D: .
V: TRBV7-9
CDR3: CASSFGDRNSYGYTF
DNA: TGTGCCAGCAGCTTCGGCGACAGGAATAGCTATGGCTACACCTTC

J: TRBJ2-1
size: few
D: .
V: TRBV6-6
CDR3: CASSYSGSPTYEQFF
DNA: TGTGCCAGCAGTTACTCAGGCTCTCCAACGTATGAGCAGTTCTTC

J: TRBJ2-7
size: .
D: TRBD2
V: TRBV7-2
CDR3: CASRLAGAKDGEQYF
DNA: TGTGCCAGCAGGCTAGCGGGAGCGAAGGACGGCGAGCAGTACTTC

J: TRBJ2-1
size: .
D: .
V: TRBV2
CDR3: CASSPLGGFGNEQFF
DNA: TGTGCCAGCAGTCCATTAGGCGGTTTTGGCAATGAGCAGTTCTTC

J: TRBJ1-4
size: .
D: .
V: TRBV7-2
CDR3: CASSFDGTRNGKLFF
DNA: TGTGCCAGCAGCTTCGACGGGACACGGAATGGAAAACTGTTTTTT

J: TRBJ2-7
size: few
D: .
V: TRBV4-3
CDR3: CASSQGQGPTYEQYF
DNA: TGCGCCAGCAGCCAAGGCCAGGGCCCAACCTACGAGCAGTACTTC

J: TRBJ1-3
size: few
D: .
V: TRBV7-8
CDR3: CASSPEGSSGNTIYF
DNA: TGTGCCAGCAGCCCGGAGGGTTCCTCTGGAAACACCATATATTTT

J: TRBJ1-6
size: .
D: .
V: TRBV6-6
CDR3: CASSYAGQRDTYSPLHF
DNA: TGTGCCAGCAGTTACGCAGGGCAAAGGGACACCTATTCACCCCTCCACTTT

J: TRBJ1-1
size: few
D: TRBD1
V: TRBV5-6
CDR3: CASSYRTGGASEAFF
DNA: TGTGCCAGCAGCTATAGGACAGGGGGGGCTTCTGAAGCTTTCTTT

J: TRBJ1-5
size: many
D: TRBD1
V: TRBV7-8
CDR3: CASSGRQGFTPDKPQHF
DNA: TGTGCCAGCAGCGGACGACAGGGATTCACACCCGACAAGCCCCAGCATTTT

J: TRBJ2-4
size: .
D: .
V: TRBV6-6
CDR3: CASSYGVAKNIQYF
DNA: TGTGCCAGCAGTTACGGGGTAGCCAAAAACATTCAGTACTTC

J: TRBJ1-5
size: .
D: .
V: TRBV6-6
CDR3: CASSSRAFNQPQHF
DNA: TGTGCCAGCAGCTCAAGAGCTTTCAATCAGCCCCAGCATTTT

J: TRBJ2-4
size: .
D: .
V: TRBV7-2
CDR3: CASSFPAGYEDIQYF
DNA: TGTGCCAGCAGCTTTCCGGCCGGGTATGAGGACATTCAGTACTTC

J: TRBJ2-1
size: few
D: TRBD2
V: TRBV7-2
CDR3: CASSLWGPEAGGSYNEQFF
DNA: TGTGCCAGCAGCTTATGGGGTCCTGAAGCGGGGGGTTCCTACAATGAGCAGTTCTTC

J: TRBJ1-4
size: few
D: TRBD1
V: TRBV7-2
CDR3: CASSRDRINEKLFF
DNA: TGTGCCAGCAGTCGGGACAGGATTAATGAAAAACTGTTTTTT

J: TRBJ2-3
size: .
D: TRBD2
V: TRBV12-3/TRBV12-4
CDR3: CASSLLPGTSGRDTDTQYF
DNA: TGTGCCAGCAGTTTACTTCCCGGGACTAGCGGGAGGGACACAGATACGCAGTATTTT

J: TRBJ1-1
size: many
D: .
V: TRBV7-2
CDR3: CASSPRGNTEAFF
DNA: TGTGCCAGCAGCCCTCGGGGGAACACTGAAGCTTTCTTT

J: TRBJ2-3
size: .
D: TRBD2
V: TRBV12-3/TRBV12-4
CDR3: CASSPGTTADTQYF
DNA: TGTGCCAGCAGTCCGGGGACTACGGCAGATACGCAGTATTTT

J: TRBJ2-1
size: .
D: .
V: TRBV7-2
CDR3: CASSLDGYEQFF
DNA: TGTGCCAGCAGCTTAGATGGCTATGAGCAGTTCTTC

J: TRBJ2-7
size: .
D: TRBD1
V: TRBV6-5
CDR3: CASSYSSTGGDVIYF
DNA: TGTGCCAGCAGTTACTCGAGTACAGGGGGCGACGTTATATACTTC

J: TRBJ2-7
size: few
D: TRBD2
V: TRBV9
CDR3: CASSVVPGTRYEQYF
DNA: TGTGCCAGCAGCGTAGTCCCCGGGACTAGGTACGAGCAGTACTTC